This TCR beta chain was sequenced during a study of cytomegalovirus exposure and HLA in healthy donors. The germline V gene encodes CDR1 SGHAT and CDR2 FQNNGV. The CDR3 totals 15 residues. Trimming stripped 5 bases from V and 7 bases from J, with 20 bases between. Both 60 Vbeta primers and 13 Jbeta primers went into the PCR. Profiled with immunoSEQ multiplex PCR; TCRdb holds only in-frame clones, not every one. The data show about 140,000 clones, with 76% seen just once and roughly 1.9% held by the top ten. A word on this clone: The antigen remains unidentified.

Study findings and constraints: Highest at DRB1 and lowest at HLA-C, TCR association rates differed among HLA loci in a later analysis. Presence/absence analyses took donor sequencing depth as roughly uniform. Despite most TCR sequences being rare, some public TCRs occurred in many donors. Highly shared sequence variants in one cluster were likely a sequencing artifact.

The sequence derives from a man aged 35 to 55 in good health and CMV-seronegative. The chain is built from TRBV11-2 and TRBJ2-5; weak D call: TRBD2 (7 bases). Sequencing input: PBMCs. The CDR3 loop is CASSVDRLGGGTQYF. The CDR3 DNA sequence: TGTGCCAGCAGCGTGGACAGACTTGGCGGGGGGACCCAGTACTTC. Full variable domain (rest looked up from reference TRBV11-2 and TRBJ2-5): EAGVAQSPRYKIIEKRQSVAFWCNPISGHATLYWYQQILGQGPKLLIQFQNNGVVDDSQLPKDRFSAERLKGVDSTLKIQPAKLEDSAVYLCASSVDRLGGGTQYFGPGTRLLVL.